This T cell receptor (beta chain) was profiled in a study of long-term antiretroviral therapy in people with HIV. The CDR3 spans 16 residues. V dropped 5 bases and J dropped 2; count of bases not matched to a gene: 11. Germline V lookup: CDR1 SEHNR, CDR2 FQNEAQ (reference sequence). Post-ART PBMC samples numbered at least two per donor, and pre-ART ones at least one. Run at survey level, the immunoSEQ assay was version v3.0. Only in-frame clones appear in the TCRdb table, and some are missing; sequencing was by immunoSEQ multiplex PCR. The sample lists 33,000 or so clones; about 98% were seen once. The chain uses TRBV7-9 and TRBJ1-1, with 7 bases that match TRBD1. This clonotype was sampled from a man aged 25-45 years with HIV. Sample: unsorted PBMCs, taken 7.6 years after starting antiretroviral therapy. Here the CDR3 reads CASSRAGGIENTEAFF. The CDR3 region has the DNA TGTGCCAGCAGCCGTGCAGGGGGAATTGAAAACACTGAAGCTTTCTTT.